One TCR beta chain is described in this entry. What it recognizes is unknown. The junction had 3 bases not matched to a gene; V was cut back by 2 bases and J by 5 bases. In germline, CDR1 is MDHEN, CDR2 SYDVKM. This CDR3 comprises 15 residues. The source of the sample is a study of cytomegalovirus exposure and HLA in healthy donors. Overall study findings and caveats: Rarity characterized most TCR sequences, yet some public TCRs appeared in many donors. It is likely that the observed cluster of highly shared sequence variants was a sequencing artifact. Reportedly, TCR beta sequences accurately predicted HLA-A and HLA-B alleles in most subjects.

PCR primers comprised 60 Vbeta and 13 Jbeta primers. Sequenced by immunoSEQ multiplex PCR; TCRdb stores in-frame clones only, minus some. The sample consists of some 180,000 clones, more than 65% of them appearing once. Sequenced input: PBMCs. The TCR originated in a female donor in good health and CMV-seronegative. J is TRBJ2-1 and V is TRBV28; 10 bases fit TRBD2. CDR3 in amino acids: CASSLTSGTNNEQFF. The CDR3 DNA sequence: TGTGCCAGCAGTTTAACTAGCGGGACCAACAATGAGCAGTTCTTC. The full variable domain, with the rest looked up from reference TRBV28 and TRBJ2-1, is DVKVTQSSRYLVKRTGEKVFLECVQDMDHENMFWYRQDPGLGLRLIYFSYDVKMKEKGDIPEGYSVSREKKERFSLILESASTNQTSMYLCASSLTSGTNNEQFFGPGTRLTVL.